These T cell receptor beta chains were read from a single sample in a study of OX40 agonist ivuxolimab in advanced cancers. Sequencing was performed with immunoSEQ multiplex PCR; in TCRdb, only in-frame clones are kept and a portion is missing. The sample includes 40,000 to 55,000 clones, around 84% of them seen just once. This sample comprised CD4+ or CD8+ T cells sorted from blood, obtained in a trial of the OX40 agonist ivuxolimab. The receptor source for this set is an adult with an advanced solid tumor such as melanoma, head and neck, liver or kidney cancer. Each CDR3 is given with its conserved first and last residue. A D gene is named only where the DNA matches it firmly. Not all rows give a size; the values are once, few, many and, for expanded clones, a class.

TGTGCCAGCAGTTACTCAGACAATCAGCCCCAGCATTTT,CASSYSDNQPQHF,NA,NA,TRBJ1-5,TRBV6-5
TGTGCCAGCAGCCCCCCAGGGGAAGAGACCCAGTACTTC,CASSPPGEETQYF,NA,NA,TRBJ2-5,TRBV5-8
TGTGCCAGCCGCGGACGGCTGAACACTGAAGCTTTCTTT,CASRGRLNTEAFF,NA,NA,TRBJ1-1,TRBV27
TGCGCCAGCAGCCAAGGCGTCGATTCCTCCTACGAGCAGTACTTC,CASSQGVDSSYEQYF,NA,many,TRBJ2-7,TRBV4-1
TGTGCCAGCAGTGAAGGCCCAGGACTAGCGCCGGTCTACAATGAGCAGTTCTTC,CASSEGPGLAPVYNEQFF,TRBD2,NA,TRBJ2-1,TRBV2
TGCGCCAGCAGCCAAGATTTGGGCATGGCTGAAGCTTTCTTT,CASSQDLGMAEAFF,NA,NA,TRBJ1-1,TRBV5-4
TGTGCCTGGAGAGGGGGAAACACCATATATTTT,CAWRGGNTIYF,NA,NA,TRBJ1-3,TRBV30
TGTGCCAGCACGGACTTGGACATTCAGTACTTC,CASTDLDIQYF,NA,NA,TRBJ2-4,TRBV5-4
TGTGCCAGTAGTATAGATCCCGTGAATGAGCAGTTCTTC,CASSIDPVNEQFF,NA,once,TRBJ2-1,TRBV19
TGTGCCAGCAGTAACCCCGGGGGCGACAATGAGCAGTTCTTC,CASSNPGGDNEQFF,NA,NA,TRBJ2-1,TRBV28
TGTGCCAGCAGTTCCCTAGCGGGGGTCCCCAATGAGCAGTTCTTC,CASSSLAGVPNEQFF,TRBD2,once,TRBJ2-1,TRBV6-5
TGTGCCAGCAGCTTCACAGGGGCTAATGGCTACACCTTC,CASSFTGANGYTF,TRBD1,NA,TRBJ1-2,TRBV7-3
TGTGCCAGTAGTGGGGGTCCCGGGACAGGGGGCGCTTACGGCAATCAGCCCCAGCATTTT,CASSGGPGTGGAYGNQPQHF,TRBD1,NA,TRBJ1-5,TRBV19
TGTGCCAGCAGTTTAAGAGGAGTAGGCTCCACCGGGGAGCTGTTTTTT,CASSLRGVGSTGELFF,NA,NA,TRBJ2-2,TRBV27
TGTGCCAGCAGTGACTCGACTTTTAGCACAGATACGCAGTATTTT,CASSDSTFSTDTQYF,NA,NA,TRBJ2-3,TRBV6-4
TGCGCCAGCAGCCAACGACTAGCGGGGGGCCCCCAAGAGACCCAGTACTTC,CASSQRLAGGPQETQYF,TRBD2,NA,TRBJ2-5,TRBV4-1
TGTGCCAGCAGCCACCACAATACCCCTTACGAGCAGTACTTC,CASSHHNTPYEQYF,NA,NA,TRBJ2-7,TRBV14
TGTGCCAGCAGCGCGAGAGGACAGGGAGGTACTGAAGCTTTCTTT,CASSARGQGGTEAFF,TRBD1,NA,TRBJ1-1,TRBV9
TGCGCCAGCAGTGATGGGGACTATGGCTACACCTTC,CASSDGDYGYTF,NA,NA,TRBJ1-2,TRBV10-2
TGTGCCAGCAGTTACTCGGGCAGGGCTAACTATGGCTACACCTTC,CASSYSGRANYGYTF,NA,NA,TRBJ1-2,TRBV6-5
TGTGCCAGCAGCTTATGGAGAAGCCCAGATACGCAGTATTTT,CASSLWRSPDTQYF,NA,NA,TRBJ2-3,TRBV7-2
TGTGCCAGCAGCTTAGAGAAGTCGAGGGACAGGGGATTTTGGGATCAGCCCCAGCATTTT,CASSLEKSRDRGFWDQPQHF,TRBD1,NA,TRBJ1-5,TRBV7-8
TGCGCCAGCAGCCAAGAGGCGGGGATCTTCGACGAGCAGTACTTC,CASSQEAGIFDEQYF,NA,NA,TRBJ2-7,TRBV4-3
TGTGCCACCTTGGACAGGGGTGCAGATACGCAGTATTTT,CATLDRGADTQYF,TRBD1,NA,TRBJ2-3,TRBV27
TGTGCCAGCAGTTACGGAGGTCCCTACAATGAGCAGTTCTTC,CASSYGGPYNEQFF,NA,NA,TRBJ2-1,TRBV6-5
TGTGCCAGCAGCCCCTCGGGCGGGCCGTACAATGAGCAGTTCTTC,CASSPSGGPYNEQFF,NA,NA,TRBJ2-1,TRBV9
TGTGCCAGCAGTTTGGGCGCAAATGAGCAGTTCTTC,CASSLGANEQFF,NA,NA,TRBJ2-1,TRBV27
TGCGCCAGCAGTGAAGGGAGGGGGCCCAACGAGCAGTACTTC,CASSEGRGPNEQYF,NA,NA,TRBJ2-7,TRBV10-2
TGTGCCAGCAGCTTGGGACCGACAGAAGAGACCCAGTACTTC,CASSLGPTEETQYF,NA,NA,TRBJ2-5,TRBV7-3
TGTGCCTGGAGTGGGGCGGGGGATCCGGTCTTC,CAWSGAGDPVF,TRBD2,NA,TRBJ2-1,TRBV30
TGTGCCAGTAGTCCTGGGCAGGGGTACACCGGGGAGCTGTTTTTT,CASSPGQGYTGELFF,NA,NA,TRBJ2-2,TRBV19
TGTGCCAGCAGTGAAAGGGCGGGGGGCTCCTACAATGAGCAGTTCTTC,CASSERAGGSYNEQFF,TRBD2,NA,TRBJ2-1,TRBV6-1
TGTGCCAGCAGCCCGGACAACTCCTACGAGCAGTACTTC,CASSPDNSYEQYF,NA,NA,TRBJ2-7,TRBV7-9
TGTGCCAGCAGCTCCGGAGGGCCCAGGGACGACTATGGCTACACCTTC,CASSSGGPRDDYGYTF,NA,NA,TRBJ1-2,TRBV11-2
TGTGCCAGCAGCCAAGATTTATACCTCTCCTACGAGCAGTACTTC,CASSQDLYLSYEQYF,NA,NA,TRBJ2-7,TRBV4-2
TGCAGCGTTGCAGGACAGGGTCAATGGGAGCAGTACTTC,CSVAGQGQWEQYF,TRBD1,NA,TRBJ2-7,TRBV29-1
TGTGCCAGCAGCTTACTGCAGGGGGAACCGTACGAGCAGTACTTC,CASSLLQGEPYEQYF,TRBD1,NA,TRBJ2-7,TRBV7-9
TGTGCCAGCAGCTTAGCGGGCTCCCTCTACGAGCAGTACTTC,CASSLAGSLYEQYF,NA,NA,TRBJ2-7,TRBV7-9
TGTGCCAGCAGCAAAGGAGGGAAGGGTCGTACAGCCTACGAGCAGTACTTC,CASSKGGKGRTAYEQYF,NA,NA,TRBJ2-7,TRBV21-1
TGCGCCAGCAGCTTGGAGGTGGCGGGTGGGGGATACAATGAGCAGTTCTTC,CASSLEVAGGGYNEQFF,NA,NA,TRBJ2-1,TRBV5-1
TGTGCCGCCGGGACAGGGGGATACACTGAAGCTTTCTTT,CAAGTGGYTEAFF,TRBD1,NA,TRBJ1-1,TRBV6-1
TGCGCCAGCTCTCCGGGGGAACAGGGGGCCTACAATGAGCAGTTCTTC,CASSPGEQGAYNEQFF,TRBD1,NA,TRBJ2-1,TRBV5-1
TGCGCCAGCAGCCAAGGGGGGACAGCTATTTATGGCTACACCTTC,CASSQGGTAIYGYTF,TRBD1,NA,TRBJ1-2,TRBV4-3
TGTGCCAGCAGTGAAAGATCGGGGTACGAGCAGTACTTC,CASSERSGYEQYF,NA,NA,TRBJ2-7,TRBV6-1
TGCAGCGTTGAGGGGGCTAGCGGACTCTCCTACAATGAGCAGTTCTTC,CSVEGASGLSYNEQFF,NA,NA,TRBJ2-1,TRBV29-1
TGTGCCAGCTGTGTAACGACAGGGGGCAGGACCGGGGAGCTGTTTTTT,CASCVTTGGRTGELFF,TRBD1,few,TRBJ2-2,TRBV27
TGTGCCACCAGCAGCGGTGGGACAGGGGCTCAGCCCCAGCATTTT,CATSSGGTGAQPQHF,TRBD1,once,TRBJ1-5,TRBV15
TGTGCCAGCAGCCCCGGGACAGGGGCCTACAATGAGCAGTTCTTC,CASSPGTGAYNEQFF,TRBD1,few,TRBJ2-1,TRBV5-4
TGTGCCAGCAATCCCGGACTGGGAAAAATCTCCTACAATGAGCAGTTCTTC,CASNPGLGKISYNEQFF,NA,NA,TRBJ2-1,TRBV27
TGTGCCTGGAGTGCCGGGACAGGGGTGTCCTACGAGCAGTACTTC,CAWSAGTGVSYEQYF,TRBD1,NA,TRBJ2-7,TRBV30